The T cell receptor (beta chain) described here comes from a study of Graves' ophthalmopathy and Graves' hyperthyroidism. This clonotype showed up just once. Compared with germline, one end of the junction differs, possibly owing to a read error. This CDR3 is built from 16 residues. Germline CDR1 and CDR2: ENHRY and SYGVKD. RNA served as the template for amplifying TCR beta CDR3 regions. Following a first-round RT-PCR that used HTBI primers, a second-round multiplex PCR was carried out. A single record per CDR3 protein comes from TCRdb applying MiXCR to the multiplex PCR reads. The sample carries 200,000 to 300,000 distinct CDR3 sequences, 40% to 50% recorded once. Other autoimmune diseases, uncontrolled infections, pregnancy or lactation excluded patients from enrollment.

The sample taken for sequencing was peripheral blood. The rearrangement joins TRBV10-3 to TRBJ1-3; D may be TRBD1 (6 bases). The source of this sequence is an adult man with Graves' ophthalmopathy. As DNA, the CDR3 is TGTGCCAGCAGTCCCCGGAAAGGGGGTACTGGAAACACCATATATTTT. Its protein product is CASSPRKGGTGNTIYF.